The rows below give T cell receptor beta chains drawn from one sample of a study of T cell responses to AZD1222 COVID-19 vaccine. The method was immunoSEQ multiplex PCR; TCRdb's version includes in-frame clones alone and lacks a portion of them. The repertoire holds some 250,000 clones, with about 94% as singletons. This material consisted of peripheral blood, taken 28 days after the second AZD1222 dose. The source of these receptors is an adult who received the AZD1222 COVID-19 vaccine. Each CDR3 is given with its conserved first and last residue.

TRBJ1-2,TRBV23-1,CASSQPRRGYTF
TRBJ2-2,TRBV27,CASSLSGSGELFF
TRBJ1-1,TRBV10-3,CATRTGGPTEAFF
TRBJ2-7,TRBV7-9,CASSAPGTYEQYF
TRBJ1-2,TRBV27,CASSLDRLGYGYTF
TRBJ1-1,TRBV3-1/TRBV3-2,CASSQGESEAFF
TRBJ1-5,TRBV19,CASSTGQYSNQPQHF
TRBJ2-2,TRBV25-1,CASSETTYTGELFF
TRBJ1-2,TRBV29-1,CSVQVGTAYGYTF
TRBJ2-5,TRBV5-1,CASSLGPAGKEETQYF
TRBJ1-5,TRBV4-1,CASSQDRSRGINQPQHF
TRBJ1-5,TRBV28,CATTPGGRWGQPQHF
TRBJ1-1,TRBV2,CASEATNTEAFF
TRBJ2-7,TRBV5-4,CASSRAGGQTYEQYF
TRBJ2-7,TRBV28,CASSWRPSGTYEQYF
TRBJ1-2,TRBV5-1,CASSRDRAQANYGYTF
TRBJ2-2,TRBV24-1,CATQGQITGELFF
TRBJ2-7,TRBV27,CASSPGWGTGGISYEQYF
TRBJ2-7,TRBV24-1,CATSQNYEQYF
TRBJ2-4,TRBV7-2,CASSQGAMENIQYF
TRBJ1-2,TRBV6-5,CASTPGPGNYGYTF
TRBJ1-3,TRBV5-1,CASRDSSSGNTIYF
TRBJ2-5,TRBV9,CASGTSGRETQYF
TRBJ2-1,TRBV12-3/TRBV12-4,CASSYRPVPEQFF
TRBJ1-5,TRBV6-2/TRBV6-3,CASSYSAGAGQPQHF
TRBJ1-4,TRBV5-1,CASSFQGATNEKLFF
TRBJ2-3,TRBV5-6,CASSRGLGTDTQYF
TRBJ2-7,TRBV5-1,CASSLASDRGYEQYF
TRBJ2-7,TRBV3-1/TRBV3-2,CASSLEGSEQYF
TRBJ2-3,TRBV6-5,CASRIAGGPQYF
TRBJ2-2,TRBV27,CASRWTGDPGELFF
TRBJ1-2,TRBV4-2,CASSQEQRLYGYTF
TRBJ1-3,TRBV6-6,CASSYGRASDTIYF
TRBJ2-7,TRBV5-1,CASSLAAGNSYEQYF
TRBJ2-1,TRBV2,CASRREDHSLNEQFF
TRBJ1-1,TRBV2,CASSFQGLDLTEAFF
TRBJ1-5,TRBV6-5,CASSYGTGENQPQHF
TRBJ2-5,TRBV4-1,CASSQDLWGGGRPMETQYF
TRBJ2-1,TRBV28,CASRPHRLAGGGKQFF
TRBJ2-6,TRBV5-1,CASSLAPGLIHSGANVLTF
TRBJ1-2,TRBV25-1,CASSAGGTGYTF
TRBJ2-7,TRBV5-6,CASSLAGPYEQYF
TRBJ1-3,TRBV2,CASTGQGNSGNTIYF
TRBJ2-7,TRBV28,CASSPPSRGGRYEQYF
TRBJ2-7,TRBV6-1,CASSGEAGTGPPYEQYF
TRBJ2-7,TRBV5-6,CASTPTGTPYEQYF
TRBJ1-6,TRBV7-2,CASSPAGGLNSPLHF
TRBJ2-7,TRBV11-2,CASSSLAGVPYEQYF
TRBJ1-1,TRBV7-8,CASSLGGGLGAFF
TRBJ1-4,TRBV15,CATSRTGVGSEKLFF